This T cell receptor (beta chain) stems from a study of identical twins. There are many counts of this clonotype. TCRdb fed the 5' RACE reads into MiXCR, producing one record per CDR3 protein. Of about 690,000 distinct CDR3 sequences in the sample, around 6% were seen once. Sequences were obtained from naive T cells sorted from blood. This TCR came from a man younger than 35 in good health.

In DNA, the CDR3 is TGCAGTGCTCAGGGCCTCCCCACGGGCTCCTACGAGCAGTACTTC. The encoded protein is CSAQGLPTGSYEQYF. J is TRBJ2-7 and V is TRBV20-1, with D possibly TRBD1 on 5 matching bases. The CDR3 spans 15 residues. The ends were cut back, 5 bases at V and 0 bases at J, with 17 bases in the middle. Per the germline V gene, CDR1 is DFQATT and CDR2 is SNEGSKA (reference sequence).